This T cell receptor beta chain was obtained from a study of vaccination and CD4 T cells after COVID-19. In the study overall: Convalescent individuals numbered four females and six males, two being Hispanic. Each enrolled participant received a two-dose regimen of either BNT162b2 or mRNA-1273 vaccine.

Stated treatment: roughly 10-day PBMC culture with coronavirus spike peptide pools or control peptides (ViraFEST assay). PBMCs, plated at some 1.8 million per well, were grown in the presence of approximately 10 IU/ml IL-2 and around 10 ug/ml peptide pools. Cultured CD4+ T cells had their DNA profiled by the Oncomine TCR Beta short-read assay. TCRdb reprocessed the PCR reads with MiXCR, giving one entry per CDR3 protein. The sample shows 10,000 to 15,000 distinct CDR3 sequences, less than 70% of them seen only once. Germline V gene sequence: CDR1 MDHEN, CDR2 SYDVKM. The junction had 3 bases not matched to a gene; V was cut back by 5 bases and J by 0 bases. The CDR3 is 15 amino acids. Turning to this clonotype: As yet, its antigen is unknown.

General study results and limits: The great majority, 304 of 307 vaccine-specific clones, proved spike mono-reactive in convalescent patients.

Sequencing was carried out using CD4+ T cells from blood, cultured in vitro. V and J are TRBV28 and TRBJ1-4, with TRBD1 identical over 7 bases. This clonotype was obtained from a human donor who had recovered from COVID-19. The CDR3 nucleotides read TGTGCCAGCAGTCCCCAGGGGGCAACTAATGAAAAACTGTTTTTT. It encodes CASSPQGATNEKLFF.